This passage covers 5 T cell receptor beta chains from one sample sequenced in a study of CD8 T cells in ankylosing spondylitis. TCRdb reprocessed the 5' RACE reads via MiXCR and lists one record per CDR3 protein. The table lists around 230,000 distinct CDR3 sequences, approximately 7.6% of them singletons. Sequenced: blood, either unsorted or a sorted T cell fraction (not recorded which). These receptors were taken from a female donor with ankylosing spondylitis or in good health (not recorded which).

This clonotype appeared many times. The chain recombines TRBV25-1 with TRBJ2-7, with no clear D. The CDR3 has 14 amino acids. V lost 2 bases and J lost 3, with 11 bases in between. In germline, CDR1 is MGHDK, CDR2 SYGVNS. CDR3 residues: CASSEAGAVYEQYF. The CDR3 coding sequence is TGTGCCAGCAGTGAAGCCGGAGCCGTCTACGAGCAGTACTTC.

This clonotype was observed at least ten times. The chain recombines TRBV15 with TRBJ2-1; D is possibly TRBD1 or TRBD2 (6 bases each). The CDR3 spans 15 residues. V lost 0 bases and J lost 3, with 9 bases in between. CDR1 LNHNV and CDR2 YYDKDF come from the germline V gene (reference sequence). Here the CDR3 DNA reads TGTGCCACCAGCAGAGAAGGGGGGTTCTACAATGAGCAGTTCTTC. It encodes CATSREGGFYNEQFF.

Many counts were recorded for this clonotype. The V gene is TRBV12-3 or TRBV12-4, the J gene TRBJ1-2; no firm D call. Trimming took off 2 bases at V and 0 bases at J, with 10 bases between the two ends. The CDR3 is made up of 15 amino acids. CDR3 residues: CASSLFGKTNYGYTF. The CDR3 coding sequence is TGTGCCAGCAGTTTATTTGGAAAGACTAACTATGGCTACACCTTC.

This clonotype has ten or more counts. The chain is built from TRBV6-5 and TRBJ2-3; D call uncertain. This CDR3 has 16 residues. Germline CDR1 MNHEY, CDR2 SVGAGI. V lost 2 bases, J lost 5 bases, and 17 bases lay in between. CDR3 DNA: TGTGCCAGCAGTTACACGAACTCAGCAAGTGGAGATACGCAGTATTTT. Its protein is CASSYTNSASGDTQYF.

This clonotype has a count of ten or more. The chain employs TRBV15 and TRBJ2-1; D not resolved. Germline CDR1 reads LNHNV; CDR2 reads YYDKDF (reference sequence). V shed 0 bases and J shed 6 bases, with 12 bases lying between them. The CDR3 is 15 amino acids. DNA of the CDR3: TGTGCCACCAGCAGAGATGCTAGTGGCTTCAATGAGCAGTTCTTC. Protein: CATSRDASGFNEQFF.